Listed here are 9 T cell receptor beta chains from one sample, sequenced in a study of blood T cell repertoires in COVID-19. The assay was immunoSEQ multiplex PCR, and TCRdb's table has in-frame clones only and misses some. The sample includes 120,000 to 150,000 clones, 80% to 90% of them seen just once. The specimen sequenced was peripheral blood. Receptors were obtained from an older woman with COVID-19, enrolled during active disease.

This chain joins TRBV18 and TRBJ2-2; a possible D gene is TRBD1 (6 bases). V lost 3 bases and J 3 bases, leaving 11 bases between the germline ends. There are 15 residues in the CDR3. CDR1 KGHSH and CDR2 LQKENI come from the germline V gene. Written as DNA, the CDR3 is TGTGCCAGCTCACCGCGGACAGCGGACACCGGGGAGCTGTTTTTT. Its protein is CASSPRTADTGELFF.

The CDR3 is CASSPNLGGNEQYF. For the CDR3, the DNA is TGTGCCAGCTCACCTAACCTGGGGGGAAACGAGCAGTACTTC. The V call is TRBV18, the J call TRBJ2-7; a possible D gene is TRBD2 (6 bases). Trimming pared 3 bases from V and 5 bases from J, leaving 14 bases between. The CDR3 is made up of 14 amino acids. CDR1 is KGHSH and CDR2 is LQKENI in the germline V gene.

The rearrangement uses TRBV7-6 and TRBJ1-2; a weak D match, TRBD1 (6 bases). CDR1 and CDR2 from the germline V gene are SGHVS and FNYEAQ. V lost 1 base and J lost 3, with 18 bases in between. The CDR3 contains 17 residues. The CDR3 here is CASSLGGYGQLDYGYTF. The CDR3 DNA sequence: TGTGCCAGCAGCTTAGGCGGGTACGGACAGCTAGACTATGGCTACACCTTC. Filled out from reference TRBV7-6 and TRBJ1-2, the complete variable domain reads GAGVSQSPRYKVTKRGQDVALRCDPISGHVSLYWYRQALGQGPEFLTYFNYEAQQDKSGLPNDRFSAERPEGSISTLTIQRTEQRDSAMYRCASSLGGYGQLDYGYTFGSGTRLTVV.

The rearrangement joins TRBV7-3 to TRBJ2-1; 10 nucleotides agree with TRBD1. Germline V gives CDR1 SGHTA, CDR2 FQGTGA. The CDR3 is 14 residues long. V trimming: 4 bases; J trimming: 4 bases; junction bases outside the gene matches: 1. CDR3 sequence: CASSSGQGYNEQFF. CDR3 nucleotides: TGTGCCAGCAGCTCGGGACAGGGGTACAATGAGCAGTTCTTC.

The genes are TRBV5-1 and TRBJ2-1, with 8 bases matching TRBD1. Per the germline V gene, CDR1 is SGHRS and CDR2 is YFSETQ. The CDR3 spans 15 residues. V was clipped by 0 bases and J by 5 bases; unmatched bases: 4. CDR3 DNA sequence: TGCGCCAGCAGCTTGGATCAGGGGGCAAACAATGAGCAGTTCTTC. Translation: CASSLDQGANNEQFF. Looking up the rest from reference TRBV5-1 and TRBJ2-1 gives the full variable domain: KAGVTQTPRYLIKTRGQQVTLSCSPISGHRSVSWYQQTPGQGLQFLFEYFSETQRNKGNFPGRFSGRQFSNSRSEMNVSTLELGDSALYLCASSLDQGANNEQFFGPGTRLTVL.

The chain uses TRBV5-1 and TRBJ2-7, with 8 bases identical to TRBD1. The CDR3 has 15 amino acids. V shed 4 bases and J 0 bases; nucleotides not matched to a gene: 6. CDR1 is SGHRS and CDR2 is YFSETQ in the germline V gene. The CDR3 DNA reads TGCGCCAGCAGCACCGGGACAGGTGGCTCCTACGAGCAGTACTTC. Its protein product is CASSTGTGGSYEQYF.

This sequence joins TRBV7-9 and TRBJ2-2; 7 bases agree with TRBD2. The CDR3 has 17 amino acids. The germline V gene has CDR1 SEHNR and CDR2 FQNEAQ (reference sequence). The V and J ends lost 1 base and 2 bases, in that order; junction bases with no gene match: 7. The chain's CDR3 is CASSLVSSGVNTGELFF. CDR3 sequence (DNA): TGTGCCAGCAGCTTAGTTTCCAGCGGGGTAAACACCGGGGAGCTGTTTTTT.

This clone has a handful of counts. J is TRBJ2-7 and V is TRBV6-1; TRBD1 matches at 8 bases. This CDR3 contains 15 residues. Germline V gene sequence: CDR1 MNHNS, CDR2 SASEGT. V was pared by 2 bases and J by 0 bases, with 3 bases of the junction left unmatched. CDR3 DNA sequence: TGTGCCAGCAGTGAACAGGGGGCGAGCTCCTACGAGCAGTACTTC. Its translation: CASSEQGASSYEQYF.

Written as DNA, the CDR3 is TGTGCCAGCAGCGTATTAGATGAGCAGTTCTTC. Amino acid sequence: CASSVLDEQFF. The chain recombines TRBV9 with TRBJ2-1; D unresolved. Germline assignment: CDR1 SGDLS and CDR2 YYNGEE. V gave up 1 base and J gave up 8 bases, with 4 bases separating them. The CDR3 contains 11 residues.